Below, 19 T cell receptor beta chains from the same sample are listed, as sequenced in a study of CD8 T cells in Susac syndrome. With random hexamers, 0.5 to 1 ug RNA was reverse transcribed. TCRdb reprocessed the immunoSEQ multiplex PCR reads via MiXCR and lists one record per CDR3 protein. The sample has 100,000 to 150,000 distinct CDR3 sequences; 85% to 95% are singletons. The sequencing sample was made of CD4+ T cells from PBMCs. The receptor source for this set is a human donor with multiple sclerosis.

V usage is TRBV15 and J usage is TRBJ2-3; 7 positions agree with TRBD1. The CDR3 loop spans 16 amino acids. The J segment lost 5 bases and the V segment lost 5 bases, leaving 13 bases of the junction unmatched. Germline V gene sequence: CDR1 LNHNV, CDR2 YYDKDF (reference sequence). CDR3 protein: CATSFPGTDGLDTQYF. CDR3 bases: TGTGCCACCAGCTTCCCTGGGACAGACGGTTTAGATACGCAGTATTTT.

V is TRBV7-9 and J is TRBJ2-3; D possibly corresponds to TRBD1 (6 bases). Germline CDR1 is SEHNR and CDR2 is FQNEAQ (reference sequence). Trimming took 2 bases from V and 2 from J, leaving 11 bases between them. The CDR3 covers 15 residues. The DNA of the CDR3 is TGTGCCAGCAGCTTATCGAGACAGGACACAGATACGCAGTATTTT. This sequence encodes CASSLSRQDTDTQYF.

The rearrangement joins TRBV12-5 to TRBJ2-7; D is unclear. V was clipped by 5 bases and J by 0 bases, with 17 bases between them. The CDR3 runs to 16 residues. Per the germline V gene, CDR1 is LGHNT and CDR2 is FRNRAP. The DNA of the CDR3 is TGTGCTAGTGGTCGCCACCCGGTCGAGAGCTCCTACGAGCAGTACTTC. It translates to CASGRHPVESSYEQYF.

J is TRBJ2-5 and V is TRBV5-1; the D gene is possibly TRBD1 (5 bases). The germline gives CDR1 SGHRS, CDR2 YFSETQ. The germline V and J ends were trimmed by 4 bases and 4 bases, with 8 bases remaining between them. The CDR3 has 12 amino acids. CDR3 residues: CASSKGRETQYF. The CDR3 bases are TGCGCCAGCAGCAAGGGGCGAGAGACCCAGTACTTC.

J is TRBJ2-3 and V is TRBV6-1, with TRBD2 matching 8 bases. The CDR3 covers 15 residues. Germline CDR1 and CDR2: MNHNS and SASEGT. J was trimmed by 0 bases and V by 7 bases; bases with no gene match: 6. CDR3 residues: CASKAGGLSTDTQYF. CDR3 DNA: TGTGCCAGCAAGGCGGGGGGCCTTAGCACAGATACGCAGTATTTT.

The chain joins TRBV18 to TRBJ1-2, with TRBD1 identical over 10 bases. CDR3 length: 14 amino acids. The V and J ends lost 6 bases and 8 bases, in that order; junction bases with no gene match: 9. CDR1 and CDR2 (germline): KGHSH, LQKENI. The DNA of the CDR3 is TGTGCCAGCTCCCAGCGACAGGGGGCCAGCGGCTACACCTTC. The encoded protein is CASSQRQGASGYTF.

The V and J genes are TRBV19 and TRBJ2-1; D remains ambiguous. Germline V lookup: CDR1 LNHDA, CDR2 SQIVND (reference sequence). Trimming shortened V by 5 bases and J by 8 bases, and 10 bases separated the two germline ends. This CDR3 is 12 amino acids long. The CDR3 is CASSRSRHEQFF. CDR3 nucleotides: TGTGCCAGTAGTCGTTCTCGACATGAGCAGTTCTTC.

V gene TRBV7-2 combines with J gene TRBJ2-7; TRBD2 might be the D (5 bases). Trimming took 5 bases from V and 4 from J, leaving 15 bases between them. Germline V gives CDR1 SGHTA, CDR2 FQGNSA. This CDR3 comprises 14 residues. This CDR3 reads CASSQRGKVYEQYF. CDR3 in DNA: TGTGCCAGCAGCCAACGGGGAAAAGTATACGAGCAGTACTTC.

V and J are TRBV7-2 and TRBJ2-6; D perhaps matches TRBD1 (6 bases). This CDR3 is 17 amino acids long. Between the trimmed V and J ends, which lost 5 bases and 0 bases, there was a span of 14 bases. The V gene's germline CDR1 is SGHTA and CDR2 FQGNSA. The CDR3 DNA follows: TGTGCCAGCAGCAGGGACATCGGAAACTCTGGGGCCAACGTCCTGACTTTC. This translates into CASSRDIGNSGANVLTF.

The chain carries TRBV4-1 and TRBJ1-3, with D possibly matching TRBD1 (5 bases). V was trimmed by 4 bases and J by 2 bases, leaving 12 bases between them. The CDR3 extends over 15 amino acids. Germline V CDR1 and CDR2: MGHRA, YSYEKL. This CDR3 reads CASSRPGTTGNTIYF. The CDR3 nucleotides are TGCGCCAGCAGCCGCCCCGGGACGACTGGAAACACCATATATTTT.

The rearrangement uses TRBV2 and TRBJ2-1, with 9 bases lining up with TRBD1. The CDR3 length is 11 residues. V gave up 10 bases and J gave up 15 bases; unmatched junction bases: 10. In germline, CDR1 is SNHLY, CDR2 FYNNEI. Written as DNA, the CDR3 is TGTGCCACCTCACTCGGGACAGGGACGTTCTTC. Protein sequence: CATSLGTGTFF.

V gene TRBV7-2 combines with J gene TRBJ2-7, with D tentatively TRBD2 (7 bases). The CDR3 is 15 residues long. Trimming removed 1 base at V and 6 bases at J, with 16 bases between. Per germline, CDR1 SGHTA and CDR2 FQGNSA. The CDR3 DNA reads as TGTGCCAGCAGCTTAGTGGCGGGGGCGCGCTCCGAGCAGTACTTC. Protein product: CASSLVAGARSEQYF.

V is TRBV3-1 and J is TRBJ2-1, with 14 bases that match TRBD2. This CDR3 comprises 18 residues. With 4 bases clipped from V and 9 bases from J, the junction kept 14 bases outside the gene matches. The germline V gene has CDR1 LGHDT and CDR2 YNNKEL (reference sequence). For the CDR3, the DNA is TGTGCCAGCAGCCTCGGGGATGGTATGACTAGCGGGGGGGGTGAGCAGTTCTTC. The encoded protein is CASSLGDGMTSGGGEQFF.

The rearrangement joins TRBV25-1 to TRBJ2-5; 10 positions match TRBD2. Germline loops: CDR1 MGHDK, CDR2 SYGVNS. CDR3 size: 14 residues. Germline trimming cut 6 bases from V and 2 bases from J; bases unmatched to any gene: 3. For the CDR3, the DNA is TGTGCCAGCAGGGAAGCGGGGGGGCAAGAGACCCAGTACTTC. Its translation is CASREAGGQETQYF. The full variable domain, its missing parts supplied by reference TRBV25-1 and TRBJ2-5, is EADIYQTPRYLVIGTGKKITLECSQTMGHDKMYWYQQDPGMELHLIHYSYGVNSTEKGDLSSESTVSRIRTEHFPLTLESARPSHTSQYLCASREAGGQETQYFGPGTRLLVL.

The chain carries TRBV15 and TRBJ2-5, with 7 positions matching TRBD1. This CDR3 contains 15 residues. V dropped 0 bases and J dropped 4; count of bases not matched to a gene: 5. Germline V gene data show CDR1 as LNHNV and CDR2 as YYDKDF (reference sequence). The CDR3 bases are TGTGCCACCAGCAGAGATACAGGGGCCGGAGAGACCCAGTACTTC. It specifies CATSRDTGAGETQYF.

The gene calls are TRBV10-3 and TRBJ2-7; 7 nucleotides agree with TRBD1. Per germline, CDR1 ENHRY and CDR2 SYGVKD. Trimming took 0 bases from V and 3 from J; bases not matched to a gene: 8. This CDR3 spans 16 amino acids. The CDR3 nucleotides are TGTGCCATCAGTGAGTCAGATACCAGGGGGAACTACGAGCAGTACTTC. Translated, it gives CAISESDTRGNYEQYF.

This chain connects TRBV7-8 to TRBJ2-7, with 7 bases identical to TRBD2. Germline-derived CDR1 and CDR2 are SGHVS and FQNEAQ. CDR3 length: 14 residues. Trimming removed 1 base from V and 7 bases from J; junction bases left unmatched: 7. Here the CDR3 DNA reads TGTGCCAGCAGCTTAGGCAGGGAGGGTCAGGAGCAGTACTTC. This codes for CASSLGREGQEQYF.

The rearrangement joins TRBV30 to TRBJ2-1; D is unclear. CDR3 length: 11 residues. Germline V gene data show CDR1 as GTSNPN and CDR2 as SVGIG (reference sequence). V lost 2 bases and J lost 8, with 7 bases in between. The CDR3: CAWSLADEQFF. The DNA of the CDR3 is TGTGCCTGGAGTTTGGCGGATGAGCAGTTCTTC.

The chain has TRBV7-9 and TRBJ1-2; D unclear. Looked up from germline, CDR1 is SEHNR and CDR2 is FQNEAQ (reference sequence). V lost 1 base and J 3 bases, leaving 6 bases between the germline ends. The CDR3 runs 13 residues. CDR3 loop: CASSLDAHYGYTF. The CDR3 nucleotides read TGTGCCAGCAGCTTAGACGCGCACTATGGCTACACCTTC.